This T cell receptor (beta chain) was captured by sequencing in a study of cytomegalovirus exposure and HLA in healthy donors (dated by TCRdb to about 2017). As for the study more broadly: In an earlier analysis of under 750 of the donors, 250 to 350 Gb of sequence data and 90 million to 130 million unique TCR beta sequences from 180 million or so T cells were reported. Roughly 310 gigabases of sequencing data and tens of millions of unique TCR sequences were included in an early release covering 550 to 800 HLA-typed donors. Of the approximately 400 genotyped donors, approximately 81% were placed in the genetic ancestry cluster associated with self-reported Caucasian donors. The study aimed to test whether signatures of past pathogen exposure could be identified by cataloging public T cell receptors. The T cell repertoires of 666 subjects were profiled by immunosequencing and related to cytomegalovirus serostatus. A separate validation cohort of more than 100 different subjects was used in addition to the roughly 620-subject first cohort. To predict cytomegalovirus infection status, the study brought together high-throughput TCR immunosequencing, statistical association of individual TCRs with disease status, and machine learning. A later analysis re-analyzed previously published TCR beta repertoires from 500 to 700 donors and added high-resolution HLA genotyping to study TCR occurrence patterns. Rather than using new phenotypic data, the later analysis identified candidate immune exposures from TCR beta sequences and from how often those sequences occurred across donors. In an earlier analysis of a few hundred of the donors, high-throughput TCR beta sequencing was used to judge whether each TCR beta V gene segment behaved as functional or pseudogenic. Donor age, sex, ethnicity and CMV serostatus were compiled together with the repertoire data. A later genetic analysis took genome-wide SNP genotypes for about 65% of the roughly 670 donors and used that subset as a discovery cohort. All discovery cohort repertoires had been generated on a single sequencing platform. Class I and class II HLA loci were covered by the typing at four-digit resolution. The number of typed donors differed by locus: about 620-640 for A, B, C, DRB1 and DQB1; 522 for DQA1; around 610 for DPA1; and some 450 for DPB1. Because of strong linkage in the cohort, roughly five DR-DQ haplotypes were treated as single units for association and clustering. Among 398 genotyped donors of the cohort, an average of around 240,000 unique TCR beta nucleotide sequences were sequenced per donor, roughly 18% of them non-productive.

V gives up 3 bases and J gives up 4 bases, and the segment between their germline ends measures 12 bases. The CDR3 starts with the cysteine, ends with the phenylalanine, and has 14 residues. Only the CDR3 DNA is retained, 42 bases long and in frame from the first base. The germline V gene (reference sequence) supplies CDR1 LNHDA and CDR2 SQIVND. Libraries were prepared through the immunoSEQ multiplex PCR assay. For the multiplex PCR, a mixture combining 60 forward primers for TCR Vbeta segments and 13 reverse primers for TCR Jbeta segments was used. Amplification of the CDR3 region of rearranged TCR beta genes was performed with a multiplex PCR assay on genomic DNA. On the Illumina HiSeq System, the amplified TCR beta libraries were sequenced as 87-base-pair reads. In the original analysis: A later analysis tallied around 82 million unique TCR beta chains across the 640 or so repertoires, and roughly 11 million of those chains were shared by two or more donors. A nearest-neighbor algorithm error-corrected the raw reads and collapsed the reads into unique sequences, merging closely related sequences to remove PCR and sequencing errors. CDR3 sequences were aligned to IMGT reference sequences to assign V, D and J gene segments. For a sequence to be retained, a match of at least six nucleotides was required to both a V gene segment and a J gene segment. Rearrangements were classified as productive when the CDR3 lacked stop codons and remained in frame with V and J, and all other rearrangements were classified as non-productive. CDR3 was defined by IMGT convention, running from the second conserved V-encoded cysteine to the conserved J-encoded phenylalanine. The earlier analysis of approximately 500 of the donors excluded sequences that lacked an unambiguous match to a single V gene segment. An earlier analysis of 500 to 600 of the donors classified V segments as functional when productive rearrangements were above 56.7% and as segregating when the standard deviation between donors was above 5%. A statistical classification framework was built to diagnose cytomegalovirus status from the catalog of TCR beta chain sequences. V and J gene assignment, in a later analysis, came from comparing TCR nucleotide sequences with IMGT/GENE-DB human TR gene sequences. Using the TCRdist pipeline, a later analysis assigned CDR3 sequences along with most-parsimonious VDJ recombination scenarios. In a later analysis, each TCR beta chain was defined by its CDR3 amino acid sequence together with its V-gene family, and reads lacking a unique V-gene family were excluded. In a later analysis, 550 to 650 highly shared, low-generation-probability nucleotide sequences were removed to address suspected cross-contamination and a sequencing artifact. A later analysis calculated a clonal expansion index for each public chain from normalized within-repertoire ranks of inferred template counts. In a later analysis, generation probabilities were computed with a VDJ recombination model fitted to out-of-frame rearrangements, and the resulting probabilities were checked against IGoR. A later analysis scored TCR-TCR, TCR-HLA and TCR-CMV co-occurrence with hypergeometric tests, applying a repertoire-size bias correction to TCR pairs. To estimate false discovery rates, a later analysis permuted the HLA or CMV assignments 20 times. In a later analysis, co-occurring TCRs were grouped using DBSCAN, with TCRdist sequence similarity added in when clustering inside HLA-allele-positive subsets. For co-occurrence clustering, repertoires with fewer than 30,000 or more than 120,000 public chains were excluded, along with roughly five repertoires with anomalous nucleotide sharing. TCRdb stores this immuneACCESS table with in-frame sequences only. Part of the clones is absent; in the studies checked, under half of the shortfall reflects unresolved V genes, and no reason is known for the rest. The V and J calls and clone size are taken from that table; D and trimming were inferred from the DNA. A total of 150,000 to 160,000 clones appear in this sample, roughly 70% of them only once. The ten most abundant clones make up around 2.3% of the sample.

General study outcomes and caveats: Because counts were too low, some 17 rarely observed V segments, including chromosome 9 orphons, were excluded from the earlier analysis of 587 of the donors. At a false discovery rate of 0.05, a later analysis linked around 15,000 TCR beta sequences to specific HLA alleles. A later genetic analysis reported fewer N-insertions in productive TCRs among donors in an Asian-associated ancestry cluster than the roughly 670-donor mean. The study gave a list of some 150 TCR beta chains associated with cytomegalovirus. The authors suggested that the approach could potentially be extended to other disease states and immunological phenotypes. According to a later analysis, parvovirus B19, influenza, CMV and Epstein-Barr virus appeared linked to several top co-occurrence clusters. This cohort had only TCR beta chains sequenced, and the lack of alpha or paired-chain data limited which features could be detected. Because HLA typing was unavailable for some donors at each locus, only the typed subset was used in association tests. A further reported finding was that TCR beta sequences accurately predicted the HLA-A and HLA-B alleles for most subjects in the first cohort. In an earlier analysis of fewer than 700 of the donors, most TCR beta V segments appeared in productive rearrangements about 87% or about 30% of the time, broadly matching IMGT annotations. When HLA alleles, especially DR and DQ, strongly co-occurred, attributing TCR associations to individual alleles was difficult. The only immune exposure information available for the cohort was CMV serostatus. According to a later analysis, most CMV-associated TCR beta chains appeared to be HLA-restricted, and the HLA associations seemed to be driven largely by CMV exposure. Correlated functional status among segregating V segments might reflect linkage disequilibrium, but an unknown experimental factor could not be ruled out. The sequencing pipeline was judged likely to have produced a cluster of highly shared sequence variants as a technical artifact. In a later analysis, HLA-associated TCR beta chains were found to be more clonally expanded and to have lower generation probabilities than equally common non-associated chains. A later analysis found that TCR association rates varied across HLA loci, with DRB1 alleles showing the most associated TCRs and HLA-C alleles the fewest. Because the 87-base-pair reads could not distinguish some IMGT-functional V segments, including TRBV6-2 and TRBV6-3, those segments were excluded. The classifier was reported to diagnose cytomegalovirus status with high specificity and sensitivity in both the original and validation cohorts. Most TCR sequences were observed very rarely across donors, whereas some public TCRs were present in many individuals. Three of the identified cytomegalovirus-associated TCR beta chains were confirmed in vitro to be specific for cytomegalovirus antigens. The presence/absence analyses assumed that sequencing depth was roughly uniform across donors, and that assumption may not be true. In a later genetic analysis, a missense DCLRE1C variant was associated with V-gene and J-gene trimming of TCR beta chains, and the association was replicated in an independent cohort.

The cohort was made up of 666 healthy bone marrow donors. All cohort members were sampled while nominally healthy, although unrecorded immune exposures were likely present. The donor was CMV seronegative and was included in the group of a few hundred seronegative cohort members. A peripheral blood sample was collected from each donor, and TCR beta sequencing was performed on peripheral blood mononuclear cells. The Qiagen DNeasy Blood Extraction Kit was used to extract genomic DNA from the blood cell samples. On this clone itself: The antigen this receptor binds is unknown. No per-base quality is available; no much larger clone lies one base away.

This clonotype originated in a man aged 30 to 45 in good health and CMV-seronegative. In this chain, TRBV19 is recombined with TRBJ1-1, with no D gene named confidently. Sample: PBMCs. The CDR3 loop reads CASSMGGLITEAFF. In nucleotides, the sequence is TGTGCCAGTAGTATGGGCGGGCTGATCACTGAAGCTTTCTTT. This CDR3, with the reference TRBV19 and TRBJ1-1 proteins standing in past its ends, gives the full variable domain DGGITQSPKYLFRKEGQNVTLSCEQNLNHDAMYWYRQDPGQGLRLIYYSQIVNDFQKGDIAEGYSVSREKKESFPLTVTSAQKNPTAFYLCASSMGGLITEAFFGQGTRLTVV.